This TCR beta chain was found in a study of blood T cells in healthy people across ages (dated by TCRdb to about 2015). Turning to the overall study: In model experiments, template switching captured about one uniquely barcoded TCR beta cDNA molecule for every two T cells. The donors were split into four age groups: young (average roughly 15 years), middle-aged (nearly 40), aged (about 62) and long-lived (about 74). To track age-related changes in TCR beta repertoire diversity, the study relied on deep sequencing normalized with unique cDNA molecular identifiers. To avoid experimental bias, donors of different ages were spread randomly across the sequencing lanes. Two additional independent replicas of 1 million unique cDNA reads from the same blood draw were analyzed for two donors (one aged 18 to 30 and one aged 80 or older). The study at large found these results: Observed TCR beta diversity per million T cells fell roughly linearly with age, and a significant reduction was already apparent by age roughly 40. A strong correlation was found between observed TCR beta diversity and the percentage of naive T cells measured by flow cytometry. Compared with the aged group, more naive CD4+ T cells, fewer expanded clones and increased TCR diversity were shown by the long-lived group, suggesting age selection. Total diversity estimates from one million sequenced T cells were considered lower bounds and underestimates. Bulk unsorted PBMC profiling prevented conclusive comparison of naive and antigen-experienced compartments. Because donor CMV infection status was unknown, age-related changes in expanded clonotypes were potentially confounded.

Receptor libraries were prepared by 5' RACE. Sequencing relied on an Illumina HiSeq 2500. A second PCR of about 7 to 12 cycles was run with a J-beta primer mix and a sample-barcoded 5' primer. A template-switch 5' adaptor carrying 12 random nucleotides introduced a unique molecular identifier onto each TCR beta cDNA molecule. Each sample yielded at least 3 million CDR3-containing paired-end reads. First-strand cDNA synthesis was performed from all RNA using the Mint cDNA synthesis kit, with priming by a TRBC-specific oligonucleotide. Following uracil-DNA glycosylase treatment, all cDNA underwent a first 18-cycle PCR with the universal primers M1SS and BC2_uni_R. In the source study's methods: For normalization, 1 million high-quality reads were randomly selected from each sample, with every read carrying a distinct molecular identifier. Reads sharing molecular identifiers were discarded rather than binned into consensus sequences. MiTCR, set to a Q25 quality threshold and the strictest error-elimination algorithm, was used for CDR3 identification, clonotype clustering and error correction. A nonparametric unseen species model with Euler transformation was used to estimate a lower bound on total TCR beta diversity. TCRdb reanalyzed the raw reads on its own, using fastp at Q25 for trimming and MiXCR for clone calling, and kept in-frame beta chains. Duplicate CDR3 protein sequences are folded into a single record with the most common DNA and genes. The V and J calls and clone size come from TCRdb's table, not from the authors' own analysis. A total of roughly 1.6 million distinct CDR3 sequences appear in this sample, roughly a third of them only once. The top ten constitute around 11% of the sample.

CDR3 length: 16 amino acids, cysteine to phenylalanine. The kept DNA is CDR3 alone, 48 bases in frame from the first base. CDR1 and CDR2 (SGHNT, YENEEA) derive from the germline V gene. V ends up 0 bases short and J 4 bases short, with an unmatched junction base count of 5. Donors were under 40 systemically healthy Caucasian individuals from Russia aged roughly 6 to 95 years. Around 10 milliliters of peripheral blood were collected from each donor into EDTA-treated Vacutainer tubes. Ficoll-Paque density-gradient centrifugation was used to isolate PBMCs, with at least 7 million obtained per sample. Total RNA was extracted from PBMCs with Trizol reagent, with at least 6 micrograms obtained per sample. For every donor, flow cytometry on a PBMC aliquot measured the percentage of naive CD45RAhigh/CD27high T cells. This clonotype was seen a single time. It lacks a known antigen. No quality values exist for individual bases; no much larger clone is one base distant. Evidence from one read is weak.

The TCR sequence derives from a woman in her thirties in good health. The receptor chain draws on TRBV11-3 and TRBJ2-3, and 9 junctional nucleotides match TRBD2. Sample: blood. CDR3 protein: CASSLDVAGEADTQYF. At the DNA level, the sequence is TGTGCCAGCAGCTTAGACGTAGCGGGAGAGGCAGATACGCAGTATTTT. The CDR3, completed at both ends by the reference TRBV11-3 and TRBJ2-3 genes, gives the full variable domain EAGVVQSPRYKIIEKKQPVAFWCNPISGHNTLYWYLQNLGQGPELLIRYENEEAVDDSQLPKDRFSAERLKGVDSTLKIQPAELGDSAVYLCASSLDVAGEADTQYFGPGTRLTVL.